One sample yielded the 13 T cell receptor beta chains listed below, sequenced in a study of cytomegalovirus exposure and HLA in healthy donors. This PCR relied on a set of 60 Vbeta primers and 13 Jbeta primers. Sequencing was performed with immunoSEQ multiplex PCR; in TCRdb, only in-frame clones are kept and a portion is missing. The table records under 200,000 clones, over 65% of them present only once. The material sequenced was PBMCs. Receptors were obtained from a man aged 40-49 years in good health and CMV-seropositive.

The gene calls are TRBV2 and TRBJ1-6; 7 nucleotides line up with TRBD1. Losses at the gene ends were 6 bases for V and 9 bases for J; bases not matched to a gene: 14. This CDR3 comprises 16 residues. Germline V gives CDR1 SNHLY, CDR2 FYNNEI. The CDR3 DNA reads TGTGCCAGCAGCGAGCAGGGGGAGTTATCCGGTTCACCCCTCCACTTT. Its translation is CASSEQGELSGSPLHF.

This clone was detected a few times. The chain joins TRBV6-5 to TRBJ1-5, with D unresolved. This CDR3 is built from 13 residues. Per germline, CDR1 MNHEY and CDR2 SVGAGI. Trimming left V 1 base short and J 5 bases short, with 6 bases between. Written as DNA, the CDR3 is TGTGCCAGCAGTTACTTCGGGGATCAGCCCCAGCATTTT. Its translation: CASSYFGDQPQHF.

The CDR3 sequence: CASSPRGGQGAENIQYF. DNA of the CDR3: TGTGCCAGCAGCCCCCGGGGCGGACAGGGGGCCGAAAACATTCAGTACTTC. The chain links TRBV4-2 to TRBJ2-4, with 11 bases aligning to TRBD1. The CDR3 has 17 amino acids. With V trimmed by 4 bases and J by 5 bases, 10 bases remained unmatched. CDR1 and CDR2 (germline): LGHNA, YNFKEQ.

This clone was detected once. V and J are TRBV5-6 and TRBJ2-5; tentative D call: TRBD2 (6 bases). V was cut by 1 base and J by 1 base, with 8 bases left in between. The CDR3 is 14 residues long. Per germline, CDR1 SGHDT and CDR2 YYEEEE. The CDR3 region has the DNA TGTGCCAGCAGCTTGTGGGGACTCCAAGAGACCCAGTACTTC. Amino acid sequence: CASSLWGLQETQYF.

This clone turned up a few times. The J gene is TRBJ2-3, the V gene TRBV30; D ambiguous. This CDR3 contains 12 residues. The V gene lost 2 bases and the J gene lost 6 bases, with 9 bases spanning the gap. CDR1 is GTSNPN, CDR2 SVGIG, per germline (reference sequence). This CDR3 reads CAWSPPFDTQYF. Here the CDR3 DNA reads TGTGCCTGGAGTCCCCCTTTTGATACGCAGTATTTT. The full variable domain, with the rest looked up from reference TRBV30 and TRBJ2-3, is SQTIHQWPATLVQPVGSPLSLECTVEGTSNPNLYWYRQAAGRGLQLLFYSVGIGQISSEVPQNLSASRPQDRQFILSSKKLLLSDSGFYLCAWSPPFDTQYFGPGTRLTVL.

The V and J genes are TRBV10-3 and TRBJ2-1; D perhaps matches TRBD2 (6 bases). CDR1 is ENHRY and CDR2 is SYGVKD in the germline V gene. The V end was cut by 7 bases, the J end by 6 bases, with 16 bases between. There are 14 residues in the CDR3. The CDR3 here is CAITRDSDRNEQFF. Written as DNA, the CDR3 is TGTGCCATCACCCGGGACTCGGACCGCAATGAGCAGTTCTTC.

The V gene is TRBV18, the J gene TRBJ1-1; TRBD1 matches 11 bases. Per the germline V gene, CDR1 is KGHSH and CDR2 is LQKENI. CDR3 size: 18 residues. The V gene end was trimmed by 3 bases and the J gene end by 5 bases; junction bases not matched to a gene: 14. The CDR3 bases are TGTGCCAGCTCACCTCGGACAGGGGGCTTGGGTGAAGGAACTGAAGCTTTCTTT. The encoded protein is CASSPRTGGLGEGTEAFF.

The genes are TRBV6-5 and TRBJ1-5, with 8 bases identical to TRBD1. J lost 6 bases, V lost 5 bases, and 9 bases had no gene match. From germline, CDR1 is MNHEY and CDR2 SVGAGI. The CDR3 covers 15 residues. CDR3 DNA sequence: TGTGCCAGCAGTCCCCAGGGGGCGCTGGGTCAGCCCCAGCATTTT. This translates into CASSPQGALGQPQHF.

With regard to this clone: The junction does not match germline at one end; this may be a read error. V gene TRBV25-1 combines with J gene TRBJ1-1; D is ambiguous. The CDR3 consists of 14 residues. Germline loops: CDR1 MGHDK, CDR2 SYGVNS. Written as DNA, the CDR3 is TGTGCCAGCAGCGACTTAGAACCAGTGAGTGAATCTTTCTTT. It yields the protein CASSDLEPVSESFF.

The rearrangement links TRBV19 to TRBJ2-7; tentatively, D is TRBD1 (6 bases). V lost 6 bases and J lost 3, with 15 bases in between. CDR3 length equals 14 residues. Germline V gene sequence: CDR1 LNHDA, CDR2 SQIVND (reference sequence). In DNA, the CDR3 is TGTGCCAGTAGCCCGACAGGCCCGTTCTACGAGCAGTACTTC. The encoded protein is CASSPTGPFYEQYF. Full variable domain (missing parts from reference TRBV19 and TRBJ2-7): DGGITQSPKYLFRKEGQNVTLSCEQNLNHDAMYWYRQDPGQGLRLIYYSQIVNDFQKGDIAEGYSVSREKKESFPLTVTSAQKNPTAFYLCASSPTGPFYEQYFGPGTRLTVT.

This chain joins TRBV6-4 and TRBJ2-5; 13 bases align to TRBD2. The CDR3 covers 14 residues. From germline, CDR1 is MRHNA and CDR2 SNTAGT. Trimming cost V 9 bases and J 6 bases; bases outside gene matches: 7. This chain's CDR3 is CARTSGRARKTQYF. The CDR3 DNA is TGTGCCAGAACTAGCGGGAGGGCCAGGAAGACCCAGTACTTC.

The gene calls are TRBV10-3 and TRBJ2-5; a possible D gene is TRBD2 (6 bases). Germline lookup yields CDR1 ENHRY and CDR2 SYGVKD. CDR3 length: 14 amino acids. Between the trimmed V and J ends, which lost 1 base and 3 bases, there was a span of 9 bases. CDR3 DNA sequence: TGTGCCATCAGTGAGTGGGAGGCTGAAGAGACCCAGTACTTC. It translates to CAISEWEAEETQYF.

The rearrangement uses TRBV7-3 and TRBJ2-1; TRBD1 matches at 7 bases. Unmatched junction bases numbered 7, after V lost 5 bases and J lost 9 bases. The CDR3 has 13 amino acids. Germline loops: CDR1 SGHTA, CDR2 FQGTGA. The CDR3 here is CASSRTTGVEQFF. In DNA, the CDR3 is TGTGCCAGCAGCCGCACTACAGGGGTTGAGCAGTTCTTC. The whole variable domain, remainder taken from reference TRBV7-3 and TRBJ2-1, is GAGVSQTPSNKVTEKGKYVELRCDPISGHTALYWYRQSLGQGPEFLIYFQGTGAADDSGLPNDRFFAVRPEGSVSTLKIQRTERGDSAVYLCASSRTTGVEQFFGPGTRLTVL.